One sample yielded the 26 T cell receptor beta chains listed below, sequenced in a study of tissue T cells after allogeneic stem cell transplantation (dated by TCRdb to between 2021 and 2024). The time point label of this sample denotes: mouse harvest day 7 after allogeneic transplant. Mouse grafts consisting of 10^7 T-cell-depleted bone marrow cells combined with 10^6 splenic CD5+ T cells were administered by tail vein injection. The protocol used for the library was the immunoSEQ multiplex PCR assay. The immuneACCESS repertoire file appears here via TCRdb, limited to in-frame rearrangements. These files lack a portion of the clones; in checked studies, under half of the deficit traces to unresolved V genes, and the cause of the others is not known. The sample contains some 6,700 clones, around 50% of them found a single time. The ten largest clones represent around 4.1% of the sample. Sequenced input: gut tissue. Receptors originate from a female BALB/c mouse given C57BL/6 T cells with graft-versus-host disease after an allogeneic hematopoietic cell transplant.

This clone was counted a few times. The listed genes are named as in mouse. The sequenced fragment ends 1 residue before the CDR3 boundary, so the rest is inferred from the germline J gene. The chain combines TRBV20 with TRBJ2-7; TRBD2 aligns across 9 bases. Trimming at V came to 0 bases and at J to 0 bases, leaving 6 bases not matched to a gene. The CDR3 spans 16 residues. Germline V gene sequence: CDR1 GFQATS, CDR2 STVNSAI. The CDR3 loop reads CGARDSRLGASYEQYF. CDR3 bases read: TGTGGTGCTAGGGATTCCCGACTGGGGGCCTCCTATGAACAGTAC.

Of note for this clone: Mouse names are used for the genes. This chain's CDR3 is CSSSHQSNTNTEVFF. CDR3 bases read: TGCTCCAGCAGTCACCAGTCAAATACAAACACAGAAGTCTTC. The chain combines TRBV23 with TRBJ1-1; the tabulated D call, TRBD1, remains unverified against the DNA. The read falls 1 residue short of the CDR3 end, and the missing part is taken from the germline J gene. Germline CDR1 reads KGHTA; CDR2 reads FQNQQP. The CDR3 length is 15 residues. The full variable domain, rest sourced from reference TRBV23 and TRBJ1-1, is DAAVTQKPRYLIKMKGQEAEMKCIPEKGHTAVFWYQQKQSKELKFLIYFQNQQPLDQIDMVKERFSAVCPSSSLCSLGIRTCEAEDSALYLCSSSHQSNTNTEVFFGKGTRLTVV.

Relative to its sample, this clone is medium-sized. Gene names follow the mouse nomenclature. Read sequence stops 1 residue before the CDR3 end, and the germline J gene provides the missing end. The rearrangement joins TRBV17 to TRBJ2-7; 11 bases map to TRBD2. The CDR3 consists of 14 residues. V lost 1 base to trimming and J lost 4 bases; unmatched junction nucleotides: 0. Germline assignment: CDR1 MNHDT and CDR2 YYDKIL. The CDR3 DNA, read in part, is TGTGCTAGCAGTAGAGGGACTGGGGGGTATGAACAGTAC. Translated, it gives CASSRGTGGYEQY. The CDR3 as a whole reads CASSRGTGGYEQYF.

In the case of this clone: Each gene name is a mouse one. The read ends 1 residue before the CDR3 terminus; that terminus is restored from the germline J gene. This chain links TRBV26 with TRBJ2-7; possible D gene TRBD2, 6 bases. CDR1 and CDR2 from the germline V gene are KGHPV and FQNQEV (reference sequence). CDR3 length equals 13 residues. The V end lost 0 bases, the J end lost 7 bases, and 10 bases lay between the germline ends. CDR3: CASSLSGGWEQYF. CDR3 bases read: TGTGCCAGCAGTCTGTCGGGGGGATGGGAACAGTAC.

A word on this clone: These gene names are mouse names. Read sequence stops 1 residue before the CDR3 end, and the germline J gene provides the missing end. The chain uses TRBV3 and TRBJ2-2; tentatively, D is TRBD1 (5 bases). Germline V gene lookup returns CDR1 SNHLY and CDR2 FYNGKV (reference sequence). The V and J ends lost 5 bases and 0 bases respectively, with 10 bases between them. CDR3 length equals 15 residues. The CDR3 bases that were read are TGTGCCAGCAGCCGGACAAATTCAAACACCGGGCAGCTCTAC. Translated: CASSRTNSNTGQLY. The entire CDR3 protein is CASSRTNSNTGQLYF.

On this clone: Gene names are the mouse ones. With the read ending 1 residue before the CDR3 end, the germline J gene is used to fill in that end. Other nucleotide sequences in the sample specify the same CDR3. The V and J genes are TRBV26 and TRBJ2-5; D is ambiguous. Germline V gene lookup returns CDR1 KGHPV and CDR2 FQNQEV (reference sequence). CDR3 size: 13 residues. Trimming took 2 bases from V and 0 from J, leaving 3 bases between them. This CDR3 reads CASSLGNQDTQYF. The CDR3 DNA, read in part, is TGTGCCAGCAGTCTGGGTAACCAAGACACCCAGTAC. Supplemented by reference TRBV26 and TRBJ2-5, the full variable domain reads NSKVIQTPRYLVKGQGQKAKMRCIPEKGHPVVFWYQQNKNNEFKFLINFQNQEVLQQIDMTEKRFSAECPSNSPCSLEIQSSEAGDSALYLCASSLGNQDTQYFGPGTRLLVL.

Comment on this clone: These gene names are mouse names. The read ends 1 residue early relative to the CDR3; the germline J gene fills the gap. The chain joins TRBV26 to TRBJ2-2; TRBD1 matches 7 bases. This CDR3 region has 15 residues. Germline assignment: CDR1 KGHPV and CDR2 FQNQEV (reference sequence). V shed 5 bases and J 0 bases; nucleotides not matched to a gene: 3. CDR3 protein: CASSRDRPNTGQLYF. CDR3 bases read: TGTGCCAGCAGTAGGGACAGACCAAACACCGGGCAGCTCTAC.

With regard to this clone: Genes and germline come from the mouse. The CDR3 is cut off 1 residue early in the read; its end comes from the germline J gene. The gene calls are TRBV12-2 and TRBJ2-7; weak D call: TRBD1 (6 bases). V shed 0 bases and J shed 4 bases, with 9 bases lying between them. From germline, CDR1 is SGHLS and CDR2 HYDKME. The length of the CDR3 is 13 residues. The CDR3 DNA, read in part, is TGTGCCAGCTCTCTCGCGCAGGGGTATGAACAGTAC. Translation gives CASSLAQGYEQY. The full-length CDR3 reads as CASSLAQGYEQYF.

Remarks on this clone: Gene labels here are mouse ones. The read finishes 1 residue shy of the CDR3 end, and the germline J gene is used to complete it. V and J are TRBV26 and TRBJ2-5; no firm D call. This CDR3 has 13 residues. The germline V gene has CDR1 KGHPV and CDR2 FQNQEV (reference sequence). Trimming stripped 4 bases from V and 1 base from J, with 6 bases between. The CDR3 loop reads CASSPRDQDTQYF. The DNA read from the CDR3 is TGTGCCAGCAGTCCCCGGGACCAAGACACCCAGTAC. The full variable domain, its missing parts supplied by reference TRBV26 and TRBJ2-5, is NSKVIQTPRYLVKGQGQKAKMRCIPEKGHPVVFWYQQNKNNEFKFLINFQNQEVLQQIDMTEKRFSAECPSNSPCSLEIQSSEAGDSALYLCASSPRDQDTQYFGPGTRLLVL.

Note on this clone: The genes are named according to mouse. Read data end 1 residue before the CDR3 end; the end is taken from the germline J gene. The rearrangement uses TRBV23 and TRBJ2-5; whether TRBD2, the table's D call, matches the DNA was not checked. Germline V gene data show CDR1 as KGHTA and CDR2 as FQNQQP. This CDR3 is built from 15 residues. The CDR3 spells CSSSQSPLGQDTQYF. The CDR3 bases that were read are TGCTCCAGCAGTCAATCTCCACTGGGGCAAGACACCCAGTAC.

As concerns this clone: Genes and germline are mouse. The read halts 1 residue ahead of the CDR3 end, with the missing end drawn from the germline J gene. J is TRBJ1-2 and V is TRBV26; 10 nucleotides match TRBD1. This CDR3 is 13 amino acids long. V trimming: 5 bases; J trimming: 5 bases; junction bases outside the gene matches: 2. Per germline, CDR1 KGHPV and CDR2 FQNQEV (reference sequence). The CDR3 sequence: CASSDRGRSDYTF. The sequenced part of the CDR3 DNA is TGTGCCAGCAGTGACAGGGGGCGGTCCGACTACACC.

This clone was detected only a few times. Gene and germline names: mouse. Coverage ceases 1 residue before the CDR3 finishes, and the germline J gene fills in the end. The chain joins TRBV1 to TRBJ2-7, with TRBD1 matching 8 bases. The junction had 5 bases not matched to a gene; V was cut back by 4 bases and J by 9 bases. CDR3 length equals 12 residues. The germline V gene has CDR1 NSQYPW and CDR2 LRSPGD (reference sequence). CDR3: CTCSEDRVRQYF. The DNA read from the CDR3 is TGCACCTGCAGTGAGGACAGGGTACGACAGTAC.

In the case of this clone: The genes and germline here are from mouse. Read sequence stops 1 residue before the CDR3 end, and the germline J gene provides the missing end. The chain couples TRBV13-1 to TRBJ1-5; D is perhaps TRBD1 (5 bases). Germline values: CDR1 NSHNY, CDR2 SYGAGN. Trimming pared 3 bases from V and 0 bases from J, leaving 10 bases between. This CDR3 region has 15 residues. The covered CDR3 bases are TGTGCCAGCAGTGGGGCAGGGCGTAACAACCAGGCTCCGCTT. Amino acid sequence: CASSGAGRNNQAPL. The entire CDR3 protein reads CASSGAGRNNQAPLF. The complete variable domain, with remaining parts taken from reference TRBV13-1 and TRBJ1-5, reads EAAVTQSPRNKVTVTGGNVTLSCRQTNSHNYMYWYRQDTGHGLRLIHYSYGAGNLRIGDVPDGYKATRTTQEDFFLLLELASPSQTSLYFCASSGAGRNNQAPLFGEGTRLSVL.

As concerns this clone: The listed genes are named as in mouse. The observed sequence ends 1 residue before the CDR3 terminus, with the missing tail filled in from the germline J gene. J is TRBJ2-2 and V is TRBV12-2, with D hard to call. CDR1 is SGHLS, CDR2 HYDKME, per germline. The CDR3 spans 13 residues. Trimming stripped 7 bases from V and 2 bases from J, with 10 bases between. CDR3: CARRGENTGQLYF. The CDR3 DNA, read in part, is TGTGCCAGGCGCGGGGAGAACACCGGGCAGCTCTAC. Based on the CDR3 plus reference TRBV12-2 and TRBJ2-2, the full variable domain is NSGVVQSPRYIIKGKGERSILKCIPISGHLSVAWYQQTQGQELKFFIQHYDKMERDKGNLPSRFSVQQFDDYHSEMNMSALELEDSAVYFCARRGENTGQLYFGEGSKLTVL.

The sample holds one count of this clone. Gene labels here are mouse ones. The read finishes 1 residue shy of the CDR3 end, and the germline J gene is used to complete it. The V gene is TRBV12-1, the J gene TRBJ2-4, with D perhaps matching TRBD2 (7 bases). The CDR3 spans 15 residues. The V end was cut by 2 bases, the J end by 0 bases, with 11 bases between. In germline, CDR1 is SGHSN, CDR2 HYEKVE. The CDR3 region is CASSPGGASQNTLYF. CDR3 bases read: TGTGCCAGCTCTCCGGGGGGCGCAAGTCAAAACACCTTGTAC.

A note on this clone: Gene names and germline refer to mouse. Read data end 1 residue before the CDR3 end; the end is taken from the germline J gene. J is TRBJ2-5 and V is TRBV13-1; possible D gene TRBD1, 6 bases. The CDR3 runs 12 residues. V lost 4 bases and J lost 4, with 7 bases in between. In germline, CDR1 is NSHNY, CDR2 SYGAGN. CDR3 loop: CASSRDKDTQYF. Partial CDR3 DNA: TGTGCCAGCAGTCGGGACAAAGACACCCAGTAC.

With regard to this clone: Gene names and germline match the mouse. The covered CDR3 bases are TGTGCCAGCAGCCAAGAGGGACTGGGGGGTAACACCTTGTAC. As protein: CASSQEGLGGNTLY. In full, the CDR3 reads CASSQEGLGGNTLYF. This chain uses TRBV2 with TRBJ2-4; 12 nucleotides align to TRBD2. Sequencing ends 1 residue short of the CDR3 end; the germline J gene provides the rest. The CDR3 runs 15 residues. The ends lost 0 bases at V and 6 bases at J; junction bases unmatched: 1. CDR1 LGHNA and CDR2 YSYQKL come from the germline V gene.

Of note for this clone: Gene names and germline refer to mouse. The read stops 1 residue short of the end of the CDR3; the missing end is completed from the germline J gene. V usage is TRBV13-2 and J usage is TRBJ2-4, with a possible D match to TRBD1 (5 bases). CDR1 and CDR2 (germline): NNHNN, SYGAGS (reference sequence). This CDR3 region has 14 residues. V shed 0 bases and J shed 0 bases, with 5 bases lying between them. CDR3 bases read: TGTGCCAGCGGTGATGCAGGGAGTCAAAACACCTTGTAC. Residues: CASGDAGSQNTLY. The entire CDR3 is CASGDAGSQNTLYF.

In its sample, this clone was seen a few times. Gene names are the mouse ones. CDR3 bases read: TGTGCCAGCAGTGAAAACAGTGCAGAAACGCTGTAT. It codes for CASSENSAETLY. The whole CDR3 is CASSENSAETLYF. The V and J genes are TRBV13-3 and TRBJ2-3; no definite D call. The observed sequence ends 1 residue before the CDR3 terminus, with the missing tail filled in from the germline J gene. The germline gives CDR1 NNHDY, CDR2 SYVADS. CDR3 length equals 13 residues. V was shortened by 2 bases and J by 0 bases, with 4 bases between the two germline ends.

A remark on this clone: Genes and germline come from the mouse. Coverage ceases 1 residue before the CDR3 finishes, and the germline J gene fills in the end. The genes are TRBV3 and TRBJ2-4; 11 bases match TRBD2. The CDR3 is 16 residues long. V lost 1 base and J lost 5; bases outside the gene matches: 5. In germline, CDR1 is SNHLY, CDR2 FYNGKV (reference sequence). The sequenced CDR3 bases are TGTGCCAGCAGCTTAGAACTGGGGGGGCGCGCAAACACCTTGTAC. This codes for CASSLELGGRANTLY. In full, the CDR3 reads CASSLELGGRANTLYF.

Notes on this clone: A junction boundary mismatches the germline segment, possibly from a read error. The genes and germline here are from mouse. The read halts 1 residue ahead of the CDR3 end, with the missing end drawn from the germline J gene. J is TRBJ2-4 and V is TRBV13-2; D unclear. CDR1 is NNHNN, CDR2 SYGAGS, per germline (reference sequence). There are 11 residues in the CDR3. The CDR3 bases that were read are TGTGCCAGCAGTGACAAAAACACCTTGTAC. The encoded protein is CASSDKNTLY. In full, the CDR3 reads CASSDKNTLYF.

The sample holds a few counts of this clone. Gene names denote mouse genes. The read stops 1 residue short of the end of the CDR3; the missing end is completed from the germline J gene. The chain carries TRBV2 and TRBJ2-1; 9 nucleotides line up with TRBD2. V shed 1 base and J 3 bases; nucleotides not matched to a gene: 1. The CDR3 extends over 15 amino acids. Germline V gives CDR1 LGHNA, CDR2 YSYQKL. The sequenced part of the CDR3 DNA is TGTGCCAGCAGCCAAGGACTGGGGGTCTATGCTGAGCAGTTC. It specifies CASSQGLGVYAEQF. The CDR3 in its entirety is CASSQGLGVYAEQFF.

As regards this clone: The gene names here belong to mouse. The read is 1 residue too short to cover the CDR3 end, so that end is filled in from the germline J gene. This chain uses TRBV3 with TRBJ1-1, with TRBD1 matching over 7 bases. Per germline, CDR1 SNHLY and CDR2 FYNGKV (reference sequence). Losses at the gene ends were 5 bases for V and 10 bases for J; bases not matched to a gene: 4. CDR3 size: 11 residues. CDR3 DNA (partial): TGTGCCAGCAGCCCAGACAGGGCAGTCTTC. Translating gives CASSPDRAVF. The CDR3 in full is CASSPDRAVFF.

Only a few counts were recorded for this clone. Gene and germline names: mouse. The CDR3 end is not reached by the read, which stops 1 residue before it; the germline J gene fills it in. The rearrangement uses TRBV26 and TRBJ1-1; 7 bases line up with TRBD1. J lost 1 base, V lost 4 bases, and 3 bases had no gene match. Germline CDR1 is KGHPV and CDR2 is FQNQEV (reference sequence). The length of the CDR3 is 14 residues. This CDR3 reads CASSRRGGNTEVFF. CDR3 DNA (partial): TGTGCCAGCAGTCGCAGGGGGGGAAACACAGAAGTCTTC. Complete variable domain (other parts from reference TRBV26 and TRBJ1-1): NSKVIQTPRYLVKGQGQKAKMRCIPEKGHPVVFWYQQNKNNEFKFLINFQNQEVLQQIDMTEKRFSAECPSNSPCSLEIQSSEAGDSALYLCASSRRGGNTEVFFGKGTRLTVV.

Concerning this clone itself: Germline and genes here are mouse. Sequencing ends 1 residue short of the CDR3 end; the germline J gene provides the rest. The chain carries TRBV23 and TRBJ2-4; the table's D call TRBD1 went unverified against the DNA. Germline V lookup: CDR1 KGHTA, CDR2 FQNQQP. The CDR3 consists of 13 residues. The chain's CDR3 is CSSSHRGQNTLYF. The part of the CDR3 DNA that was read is TGCTCCAGCAGTCACAGGGGCCAAAACACCTTGTAC. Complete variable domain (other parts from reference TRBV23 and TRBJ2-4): DAAVTQKPRYLIKMKGQEAEMKCIPEKGHTAVFWYQQKQSKELKFLIYFQNQQPLDQIDMVKERFSAVCPSSSLCSLGIRTCEAEDSALYLCSSSHRGQNTLYFGAGTRLSVL.

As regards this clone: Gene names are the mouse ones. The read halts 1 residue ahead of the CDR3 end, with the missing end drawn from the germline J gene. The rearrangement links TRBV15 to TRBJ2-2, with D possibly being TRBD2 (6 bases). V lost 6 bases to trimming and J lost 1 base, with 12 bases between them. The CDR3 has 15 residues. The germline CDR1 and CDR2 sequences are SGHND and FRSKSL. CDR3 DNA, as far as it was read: TGTGCCAGCAGCCCCGGGACTAAAAACACCGGGCAGCTCTAC. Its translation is CASSPGTKNTGQLY. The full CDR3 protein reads CASSPGTKNTGQLYF.